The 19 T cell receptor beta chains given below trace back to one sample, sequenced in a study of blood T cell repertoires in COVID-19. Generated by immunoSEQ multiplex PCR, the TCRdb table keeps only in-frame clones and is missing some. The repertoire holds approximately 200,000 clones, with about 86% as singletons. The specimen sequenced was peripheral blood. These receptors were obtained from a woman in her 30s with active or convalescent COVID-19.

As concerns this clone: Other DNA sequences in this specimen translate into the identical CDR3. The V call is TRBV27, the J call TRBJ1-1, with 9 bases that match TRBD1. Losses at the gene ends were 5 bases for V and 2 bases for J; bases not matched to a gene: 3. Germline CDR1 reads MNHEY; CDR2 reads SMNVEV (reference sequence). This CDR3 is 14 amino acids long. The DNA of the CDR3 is TGTGCCAGCAGTCTGGGACAGGGAAACACTGAAGCTTTCTTT. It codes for CASSLGQGNTEAFF.

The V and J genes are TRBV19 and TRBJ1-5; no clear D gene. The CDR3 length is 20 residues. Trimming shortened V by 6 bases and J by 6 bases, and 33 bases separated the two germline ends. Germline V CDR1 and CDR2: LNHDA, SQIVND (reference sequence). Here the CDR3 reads CASSLAWVTTLHSGSQPQHF. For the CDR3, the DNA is TGTGCCAGTAGCCTAGCGTGGGTTACGACATTGCATAGCGGGAGTCAGCCCCAGCATTTT.

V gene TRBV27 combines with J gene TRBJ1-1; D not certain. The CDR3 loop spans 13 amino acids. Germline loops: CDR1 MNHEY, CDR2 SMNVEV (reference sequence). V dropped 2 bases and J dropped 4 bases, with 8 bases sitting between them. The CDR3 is CASSLEPGTEAFF. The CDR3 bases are TGTGCCAGCAGTTTAGAACCAGGCACTGAAGCTTTCTTT.

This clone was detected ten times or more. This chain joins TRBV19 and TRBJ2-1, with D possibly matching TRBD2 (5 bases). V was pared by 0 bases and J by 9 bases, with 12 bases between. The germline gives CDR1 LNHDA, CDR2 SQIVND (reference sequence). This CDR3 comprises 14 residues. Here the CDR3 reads CASSIDLSGSEQFF. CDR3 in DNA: TGTGCCAGTAGTATAGATCTCAGCGGAAGTGAGCAGTTCTTC.

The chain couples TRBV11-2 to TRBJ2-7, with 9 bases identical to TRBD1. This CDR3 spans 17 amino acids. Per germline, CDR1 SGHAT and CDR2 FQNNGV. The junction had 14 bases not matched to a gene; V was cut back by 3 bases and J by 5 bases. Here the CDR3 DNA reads TGTGCCAGCAGCTTCACCCTTTTCCCGGGACAGGGCGACGAGCAGTACTTC. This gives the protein CASSFTLFPGQGDEQYF.

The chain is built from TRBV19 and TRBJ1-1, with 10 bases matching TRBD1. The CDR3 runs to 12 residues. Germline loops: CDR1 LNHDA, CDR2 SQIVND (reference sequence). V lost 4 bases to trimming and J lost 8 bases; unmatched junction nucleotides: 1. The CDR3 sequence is CASSTGQGEAFF. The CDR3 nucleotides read TGTGCCAGTAGTACGGGACAGGGGGAAGCTTTCTTT.

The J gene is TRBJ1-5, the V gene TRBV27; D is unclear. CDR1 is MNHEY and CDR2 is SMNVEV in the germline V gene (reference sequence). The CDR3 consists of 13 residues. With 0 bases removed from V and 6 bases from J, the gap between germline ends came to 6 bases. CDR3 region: CASSLSRSQPQHF. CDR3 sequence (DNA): TGTGCCAGCAGTTTATCGAGGAGTCAGCCCCAGCATTTT.

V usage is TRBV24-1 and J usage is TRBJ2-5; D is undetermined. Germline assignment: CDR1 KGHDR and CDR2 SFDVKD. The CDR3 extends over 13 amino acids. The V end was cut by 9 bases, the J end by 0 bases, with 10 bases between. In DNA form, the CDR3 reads TGTGCCACCTTATCGGGTAACCAAGAGACCCAGTACTTC. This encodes CATLSGNQETQYF.

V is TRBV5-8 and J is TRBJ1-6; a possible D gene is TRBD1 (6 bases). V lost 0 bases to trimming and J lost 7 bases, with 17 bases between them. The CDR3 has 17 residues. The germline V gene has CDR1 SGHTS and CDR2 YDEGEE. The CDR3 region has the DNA TGTGCCAGCAGCTTGGCTCCAGCAGGGGCGGCAAATTCACCCCTCCACTTT. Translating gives CASSLAPAGAANSPLHF.

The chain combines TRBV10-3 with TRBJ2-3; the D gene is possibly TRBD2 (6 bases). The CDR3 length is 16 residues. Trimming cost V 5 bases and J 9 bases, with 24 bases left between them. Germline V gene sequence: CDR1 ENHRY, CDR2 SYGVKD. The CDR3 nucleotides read TGTGCCATCAGTCGAGAGCACGCGGGAAATGGGAACACGCAGTATTTT. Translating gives CAISREHAGNGNTQYF.

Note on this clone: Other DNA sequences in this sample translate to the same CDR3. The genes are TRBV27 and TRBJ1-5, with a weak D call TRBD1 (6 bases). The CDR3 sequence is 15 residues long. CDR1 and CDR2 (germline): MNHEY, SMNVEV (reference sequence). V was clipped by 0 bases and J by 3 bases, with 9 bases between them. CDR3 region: CASSLSNRDNQPQHF. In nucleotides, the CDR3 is TGTGCCAGCAGTTTATCCAACAGGGACAATCAGCCCCAGCATTTT.

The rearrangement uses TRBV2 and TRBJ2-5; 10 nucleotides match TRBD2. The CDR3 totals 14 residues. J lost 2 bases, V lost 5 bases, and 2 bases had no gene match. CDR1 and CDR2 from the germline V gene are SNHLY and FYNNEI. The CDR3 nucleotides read TGTGCCAGCAGTTTACTAGCGGGACAAGAGACCCAGTACTTC. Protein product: CASSLLAGQETQYF.

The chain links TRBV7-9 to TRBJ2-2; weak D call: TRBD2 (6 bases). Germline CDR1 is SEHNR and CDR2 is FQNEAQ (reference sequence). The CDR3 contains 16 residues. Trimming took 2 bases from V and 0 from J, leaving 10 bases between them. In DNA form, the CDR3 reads TGTGCCAGCAGCTTATCGGGACTTACGAACACCGGGGAGCTGTTTTTT. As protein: CASSLSGLTNTGELFF.

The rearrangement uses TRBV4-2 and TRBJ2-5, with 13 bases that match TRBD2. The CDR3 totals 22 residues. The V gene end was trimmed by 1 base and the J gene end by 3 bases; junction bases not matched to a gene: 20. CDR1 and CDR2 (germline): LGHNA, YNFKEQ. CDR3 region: CASSQAPWTSGSVLVVEETQYF. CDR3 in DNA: TGTGCCAGCAGCCAAGCTCCTTGGACTAGCGGGAGTGTGTTAGTCGTAGAAGAGACCCAGTACTTC.

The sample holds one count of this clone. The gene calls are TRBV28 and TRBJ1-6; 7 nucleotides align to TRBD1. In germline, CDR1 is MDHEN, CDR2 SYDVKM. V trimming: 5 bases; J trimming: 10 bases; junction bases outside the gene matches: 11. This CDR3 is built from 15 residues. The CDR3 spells CASSPLRDSISPLHF. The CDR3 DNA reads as TGTGCCAGCAGTCCCCTCCGGGACAGCATATCACCCCTCCACTTT.

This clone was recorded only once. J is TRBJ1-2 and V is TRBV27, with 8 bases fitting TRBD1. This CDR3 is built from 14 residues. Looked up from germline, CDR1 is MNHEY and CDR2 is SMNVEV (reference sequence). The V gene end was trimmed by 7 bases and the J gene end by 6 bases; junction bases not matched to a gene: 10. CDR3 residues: CASNSGRGRHGYTF. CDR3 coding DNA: TGTGCCAGCAACAGCGGCAGGGGGCGCCATGGCTACACCTTC.

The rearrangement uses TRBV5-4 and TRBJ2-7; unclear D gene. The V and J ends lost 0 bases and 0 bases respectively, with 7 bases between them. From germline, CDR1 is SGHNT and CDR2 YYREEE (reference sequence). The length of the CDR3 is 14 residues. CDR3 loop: CASSLDESSYEQYF. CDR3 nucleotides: TGTGCCAGCAGCTTGGACGAGAGCTCCTACGAGCAGTACTTC. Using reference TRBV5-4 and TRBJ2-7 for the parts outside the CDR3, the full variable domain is ETGVTQSPTHLIKTRGQQVTLRCSSQSGHNTVSWYQQALGQGPQFIFQYYREEENGRGNFPPRFSGLQFPNYSSELNVNALELDDSALYLCASSLDESSYEQYFGPGTRLTVT.

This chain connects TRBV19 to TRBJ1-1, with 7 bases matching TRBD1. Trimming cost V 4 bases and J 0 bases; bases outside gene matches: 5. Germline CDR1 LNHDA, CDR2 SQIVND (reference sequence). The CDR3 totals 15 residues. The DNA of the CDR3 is TGTGCCAGTAGTAGGGACAGAGCTATGAACACTGAAGCTTTCTTT. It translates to CASSRDRAMNTEAFF.

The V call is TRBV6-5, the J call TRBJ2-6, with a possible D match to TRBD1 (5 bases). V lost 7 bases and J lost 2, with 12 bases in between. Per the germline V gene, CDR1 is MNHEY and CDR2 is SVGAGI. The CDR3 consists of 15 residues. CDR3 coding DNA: TGTGCCAGCACTCAGGGATCCGCTGGGGCCAACGTCCTGACTTTC. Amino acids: CASTQGSAGANVLTF.